This TCR beta chain was identified during a study of CD8 T cells in Susac syndrome. General observations from the study: No clonal expansion appeared among CD4+ T cells in Susac patients.

Sequencing of TCR beta was undertaken in CD8+ and CD4+ T cells derived from blood. RNA in amounts of roughly 0.5 to 1 ug was reverse transcribed with random hexamers. The authors amplified TCR beta CDR3 across 54 Vbeta and 13 Jbeta using immunoSEQ multiplex PCR. TCRdb re-derived calls from the immunoSEQ multiplex PCR reads in MiXCR, one entry per CDR3 protein. This sample has some 240,000 distinct CDR3 sequences, with almost 97% found just once. V was clipped by 3 bases and J by 4 bases, with 6 bases between them. The CDR3 length is 13 residues. The V gene's germline CDR1 is MNHEY and CDR2 SMNVEV (reference sequence). A note on this clonotype: Its target is unknown.

The source material was CD4+ T cells from PBMCs. The TCR was taken from a human donor with Susac syndrome. The rearrangement joins TRBV27 to TRBJ1-4; D is uncertain. The CDR3 bases are TGTGCCAGCAGTTTGAAGAGTAATGAAAAACTGTTTTTT. Protein sequence: CASSLKSNEKLFF.